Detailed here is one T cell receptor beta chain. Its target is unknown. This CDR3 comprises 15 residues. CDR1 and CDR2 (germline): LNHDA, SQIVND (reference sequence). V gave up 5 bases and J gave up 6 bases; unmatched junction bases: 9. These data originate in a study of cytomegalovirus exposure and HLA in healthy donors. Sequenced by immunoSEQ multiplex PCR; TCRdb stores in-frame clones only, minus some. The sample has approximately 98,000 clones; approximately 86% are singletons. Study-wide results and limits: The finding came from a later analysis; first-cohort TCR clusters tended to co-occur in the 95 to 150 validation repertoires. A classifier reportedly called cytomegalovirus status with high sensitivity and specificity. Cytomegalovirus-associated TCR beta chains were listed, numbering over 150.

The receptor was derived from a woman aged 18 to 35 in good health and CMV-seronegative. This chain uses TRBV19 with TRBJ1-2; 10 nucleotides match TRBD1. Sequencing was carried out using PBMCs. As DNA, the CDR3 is TGTGCCAGTAGTCTCACCCCGACAGGGGGCAATGGCTACACCTTC. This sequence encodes CASSLTPTGGNGYTF.